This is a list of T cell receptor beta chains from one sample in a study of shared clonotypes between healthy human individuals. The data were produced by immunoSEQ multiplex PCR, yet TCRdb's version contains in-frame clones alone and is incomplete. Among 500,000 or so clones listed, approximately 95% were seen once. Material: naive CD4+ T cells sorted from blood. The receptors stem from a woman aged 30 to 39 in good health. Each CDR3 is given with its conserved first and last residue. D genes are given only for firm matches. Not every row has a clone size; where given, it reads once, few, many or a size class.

TGTGCCAGTAGTATTGGGGGCGCGAACTATGGCTACACCTTC | CASSIGGANYGYTF | 14 | TRBJ1-2 | . | . | TRBV19
TGCGCCAGCAGACCTAATCACCCTGCGCGGCAGCCCCAGCATTTT | CASRPNHPARQPQHF | 15 | TRBJ1-5 | . | . | TRBV5-1
TGTGCCAGCAGGGAATACCAGGGGGCCAAACAGCCCCAGCATTTT | CASREYQGAKQPQHF | 15 | TRBJ1-5 | . | TRBD1 | TRBV28
TGTGCCAGTAGTATAGAACTAGCGGGAGTAGGTAATGAGCAGTTCTTC | CASSIELAGVGNEQFF | 16 | TRBJ2-1 | . | TRBD2 | TRBV19
TGTGCCAGCTCACAGGGGGTCGGCAATCAGCCCCAGCATTTT | CASSQGVGNQPQHF | 14 | TRBJ1-5 | . | . | TRBV18
TGTGCCAGCAGTCCTCAGACTAGCGGATACACAGATACGCAGTATTTT | CASSPQTSGYTDTQYF | 16 | TRBJ2-3 | once | TRBD2 | TRBV27
TGTGCCAGCAGCTCCAAGCGGCAATCGTCGTCACGGGATGAGCAGTTCTTC | CASSSKRQSSSRDEQFF | 17 | TRBJ2-1 | . | . | TRBV27
TGTGCCAGCTCACCCACAGGGGCTGGAAACACCATATATTTT | CASSPTGAGNTIYF | 14 | TRBJ1-3 | . | TRBD1 | TRBV18
TGTGCCAGCAGTTTATCAGGCCCGATCTACGAGCAGTACTTC | CASSLSGPIYEQYF | 14 | TRBJ2-7 | . | . | TRBV27
TGTGCCAGTAGTATACAGGTAGCCATCCACGAGCAGTACTTC | CASSIQVAIHEQYF | 14 | TRBJ2-7 | once | . | TRBV19
TGTGCCAGCAGCTCTCTTGTTGGGGGCTCTGAAGCTTTCTTT | CASSSLVGGSEAFF | 14 | TRBJ1-1 | . | . | TRBV5-4
TGTGCCTGGAGTGTGACAGGATTGAACACTGAAGCTTTCTTT | CAWSVTGLNTEAFF | 14 | TRBJ1-1 | few | . | TRBV30
TGCGCCAGCAGCCAAGATCGGAGGGCGAGATCCCTCACAGATACGCAGTATTTT | CASSQDRRARSLTDTQYF | 18 | TRBJ2-3 | . | . | TRBV4-1
TGTGCCAGCAACGACGACCTAGGACTAGCGGGAGGTGGGGACGGTGAGCAGTTCTTC | CASNDDLGLAGGGDGEQFF | 19 | TRBJ2-1 | . | TRBD2 | TRBV9
TGTGCCAGCAGTTTAGTTATTCCCGGATCCTACGAGCAGTACTTC | CASSLVIPGSYEQYF | 15 | TRBJ2-7 | . | . | TRBV28
TGCAGCGTTGAAAGGCTAGCGGGGAGTCGGGGTGAGACCCAGTACTTC | CSVERLAGSRGETQYF | 16 | TRBJ2-5 | . | TRBD2 | TRBV29-1
TGTGCCAGCAGTTTACACGCCGACAATCAGCCCCAGCATTTT | CASSLHADNQPQHF | 14 | TRBJ1-5 | . | . | TRBV28
TGTGCCAGTAGTATCAGAGCGGGAGATCGCTACGAGCAGTACTTC | CASSIRAGDRYEQYF | 15 | TRBJ2-7 | . | TRBD2 | TRBV19
TGTGCCAGCTCACCAGATTCCCGGGACAAAGGGGGCTACACCTTC | CASSPDSRDKGGYTF | 15 | TRBJ1-2 | . | . | TRBV18
TGTGCCAGCAGCCCCAGACTAGCGGGAGGGGGCTACGAGCAGTACTTC | CASSPRLAGGGYEQYF | 16 | TRBJ2-7 | . | TRBD2 | TRBV9
TGTGCCAGCAGCTTGGGTCAGGGGTCCTACAATGAGCAGTTCTTC | CASSLGQGSYNEQFF | 15 | TRBJ2-1 | . | . | TRBV7-9
TGTGCCAGCAGTCCCCCCGGGGGTTGGGAAAAACTGTTTTTT | CASSPPGGWEKLFF | 14 | TRBJ1-4 | . | . | TRBV28
TGCAGCGGGATTCCGGGTCCCGGGAACACCGGGGAGCTGTTTTTT | CSGIPGPGNTGELFF | 15 | TRBJ2-2 | . | . | TRBV29-1
TGCGCCAGCAGCCCCGCGGGGGCGGGAGGGAGTTACGAGCAGTACTTC | CASSPAGAGGSYEQYF | 16 | TRBJ2-7 | . | TRBD2 | TRBV5-1
TGTGCCGCCGGACAAGACAGCTCCTACGAGCAGTACTTC | CAAGQDSSYEQYF | 13 | TRBJ2-7 | . | . | TRBV15
TGTGCCAGCAGTTCGGGGGGAGGTGTCTACGAGCAGTACTTC | CASSSGGGVYEQYF | 14 | TRBJ2-7 | once | TRBD2 | TRBV28
TGTGCCAGCAGCTCCTTTCTAGCGGGGTGGTTTGATGAGCAGTTCTTC | CASSSFLAGWFDEQFF | 16 | TRBJ2-1 | . | TRBD2 | TRBV5-6
TGTGCCAGCAGCTTCATAAGGACAGGGGATACTGAAGCTTTCTTT | CASSFIRTGDTEAFF | 15 | TRBJ1-1 | . | TRBD1 | TRBV11-2
TGTGCCAGCAGCGGACTAGCGGGAGTAAATAGCACAGATACGCAGTATTTT | CASSGLAGVNSTDTQYF | 17 | TRBJ2-3 | once | TRBD2 | TRBV27
TGTGCCAGCAGCCTTCTCGGGGGGCGAAGCAATCAGCCCCAGCATTTT | CASSLLGGRSNQPQHF | 16 | TRBJ1-5 | . | . | TRBV7-2
TGTGCCATCAGTGCTAGGGGAGACCCAGATACGCAGTATTTT | CAISARGDPDTQYF | 14 | TRBJ2-3 | once | . | TRBV10-3
TGTGCCAGCAGCAAAGAAGTATACAGGGGCTACGAGCAGTACTTC | CASSKEVYRGYEQYF | 15 | TRBJ2-7 | . | . | TRBV21-1
TGTGCCAGCAGTTACGCAATCTCAGTCCGAGATACGCAGTATTTT | CASSYAISVRDTQYF | 15 | TRBJ2-3 | once | . | TRBV6-5
TGTGCCAGCAGTAGGGGAGACTACGAGCAGTACTTC | CASSRGDYEQYF | 12 | TRBJ2-7 | . | . | TRBV6-6
TGCGCCAGCAGCTTGCAGGGTTACGAGCAGTACTTC | CASSLQGYEQYF | 12 | TRBJ2-7 | . | . | TRBV5-1
TGTGCCAGCAGCAAAGAAAATCTGACAGGGACCTATGGCTACACCTTC | CASSKENLTGTYGYTF | 16 | TRBJ1-2 | . | . | TRBV21-1
TGTGCCAGCAGCGCACAGGGTATGAACACTGAAGCTTTCTTT | CASSAQGMNTEAFF | 14 | TRBJ1-1 | . | . | TRBV7-6
TGTGCCAGCAGCCCTCAACAGATACCGGAGCAGTACTTC | CASSPQQIPEQYF | 13 | TRBJ2-7 | . | . | TRBV28
TGTGCCAGCAGTCCTGTGGGTGGGCCGGTGACTGAAGCTTTCTTT | CASSPVGGPVTEAFF | 15 | TRBJ1-1 | . | . | TRBV2
TGTGCCAGCAGCCCCTCGGGGACAGTCACAGATACGCAGTATTTT | CASSPSGTVTDTQYF | 15 | TRBJ2-3 | . | TRBD1 | TRBV28
TGTGCCAGCAGCGTCCCCGGGACAGTCTATGGCTACACCTTC | CASSVPGTVYGYTF | 14 | TRBJ1-2 | . | TRBD1 | TRBV9
TGCAGCGTTGCGGCACATCAGCCCCAGCATTTT | CSVAAHQPQHF | 11 | TRBJ1-5 | few | . | TRBV29-1
TGCGCCAGCAGTAGGGCGCGGGGCACAGATACGCAGTATTTT | CASSRARGTDTQYF | 14 | TRBJ2-3 | once | . | TRBV10-1
TGTGCCAGCAGTCCGGGACAGGTATTCTCAGATACGCAGTATTTT | CASSPGQVFSDTQYF | 15 | TRBJ2-3 | . | TRBD1 | TRBV28
TGTGCCAGCAGCTTAGGGGCACTTGGGTCTGGGGCCAACGTCCTGACTTTC | CASSLGALGSGANVLTF | 17 | TRBJ2-6 | . | . | TRBV7-9
TGTGCCAGCAGCCAACAGGGAAGGGTGGGAGAGACCCAGTACTTC | CASSQQGRVGETQYF | 15 | TRBJ2-5 | . | . | TRBV6-6
TGTGCCAGCAGTCCCGTACAGGGAGGCAACTATGGCTACACCTTC | CASSPVQGGNYGYTF | 15 | TRBJ1-2 | once | . | TRBV27
TGTGCCAGCAGTTTAGCCGGGCCTATGGACCACGAGCAGTACTTC | CASSLAGPMDHEQYF | 15 | TRBJ2-7 | . | . | TRBV28
TGTGCCAGCAGCTTGTGGCAGGGAGGAGGGACAGATACGCAGTATTTT | CASSLWQGGGTDTQYF | 16 | TRBJ2-3 | . | . | TRBV11-1
TGTGCCAGCACGGGGGGATCGCTCTCTGGAAACACCATATATTTT | CASTGGSLSGNTIYF | 15 | TRBJ1-3 | . | . | TRBV28
TGTGCCAGTAGTACCCTAGCGGGAACTAGCACAGATACGCAGTATTTT | CASSTLAGTSTDTQYF | 16 | TRBJ2-3 | . | TRBD2 | TRBV19
TGCGCCAGCAGCTTAGGACAGAGCTCTGGAAACACCATATATTTT | CASSLGQSSGNTIYF | 15 | TRBJ1-3 | . | . | TRBV5-1